Reported below is one TCR beta chain. Antigen: not known. A read error may account for a junction end that differs from germline. This sample includes further DNA sequences coding for the same CDR3. This entry is derived from a study of Ad26.COV2.S vaccination and SARS-CoV-2 variants. Clones were read by immunoSEQ multiplex PCR, and TCRdb kept only the in-frame ones, dropping some. This table has about 180,000 clones, 70% to 90% appearing once. The CDR3 is made up of 13 amino acids. The germline V gene has CDR1 MNHEY and CDR2 SVGAGI. Whole-study findings and limits: Placebo and vaccine recipients had non-spike TCR breadth that was similar. People given the vaccine had a wider spike-specific TCR breadth than placebo recipients did. Measurements of TCR breadth and depth may have given underestimates of the total T cell responses.

Sequencing used peripheral blood, obtained after recovery from COVID-19. This rearrangement joins TRBV6-5 to TRBJ1-2; D uncertain. The sequence was collected from a human donor who had recovered from COVID-19. CDR3: CASSRTNIYGYTF. CDR3 bases: TGTGCCAGCAGCCGGACGAATATCTATGGCTATACCTTC.